This T cell receptor beta chain was found in a study of blood T cell repertoires in COVID-19. Across the whole study: Material from acute and convalescent COVID-19 was sourced from the United States, Italy and Spain. T cells, B-cell-depleted T cells, or PBMCs provided the cDNA or gDNA that served as material.

As handled by the study authors: Reference gene primer amplification gave nucleated cell count estimates. Method: immunoSEQ multiplex PCR; TCRdb's copy keeps in-frame clones and lacks some. That table gives V, J and clone size, and the DNA gave D and trimming. Of roughly 250,000 clones listed, 80% to 90% were seen once; the top ten hold roughly 8.7%. V gave up 3 bases and J gave up 0 bases, with 8 bases separating them. The CDR3 runs to 13 residues. Germline-derived CDR1 and CDR2 are SQVTM and ANQGSEA. As to this clone: Other DNA variants within this sample encode the same CDR3.

This receptor was taken from a man in his forties with active or convalescent COVID-19. Sequencing was done on a sample of peripheral blood. The genes are TRBV29-1 and TRBJ1-1; perhaps TRBD1 as D (5 bases). CDR3 protein: CSVEGQMNTEAFF. The CDR3 nucleotides read TGCAGCGTTGAGGGGCAAATGAACACTGAAGCTTTCTTT.